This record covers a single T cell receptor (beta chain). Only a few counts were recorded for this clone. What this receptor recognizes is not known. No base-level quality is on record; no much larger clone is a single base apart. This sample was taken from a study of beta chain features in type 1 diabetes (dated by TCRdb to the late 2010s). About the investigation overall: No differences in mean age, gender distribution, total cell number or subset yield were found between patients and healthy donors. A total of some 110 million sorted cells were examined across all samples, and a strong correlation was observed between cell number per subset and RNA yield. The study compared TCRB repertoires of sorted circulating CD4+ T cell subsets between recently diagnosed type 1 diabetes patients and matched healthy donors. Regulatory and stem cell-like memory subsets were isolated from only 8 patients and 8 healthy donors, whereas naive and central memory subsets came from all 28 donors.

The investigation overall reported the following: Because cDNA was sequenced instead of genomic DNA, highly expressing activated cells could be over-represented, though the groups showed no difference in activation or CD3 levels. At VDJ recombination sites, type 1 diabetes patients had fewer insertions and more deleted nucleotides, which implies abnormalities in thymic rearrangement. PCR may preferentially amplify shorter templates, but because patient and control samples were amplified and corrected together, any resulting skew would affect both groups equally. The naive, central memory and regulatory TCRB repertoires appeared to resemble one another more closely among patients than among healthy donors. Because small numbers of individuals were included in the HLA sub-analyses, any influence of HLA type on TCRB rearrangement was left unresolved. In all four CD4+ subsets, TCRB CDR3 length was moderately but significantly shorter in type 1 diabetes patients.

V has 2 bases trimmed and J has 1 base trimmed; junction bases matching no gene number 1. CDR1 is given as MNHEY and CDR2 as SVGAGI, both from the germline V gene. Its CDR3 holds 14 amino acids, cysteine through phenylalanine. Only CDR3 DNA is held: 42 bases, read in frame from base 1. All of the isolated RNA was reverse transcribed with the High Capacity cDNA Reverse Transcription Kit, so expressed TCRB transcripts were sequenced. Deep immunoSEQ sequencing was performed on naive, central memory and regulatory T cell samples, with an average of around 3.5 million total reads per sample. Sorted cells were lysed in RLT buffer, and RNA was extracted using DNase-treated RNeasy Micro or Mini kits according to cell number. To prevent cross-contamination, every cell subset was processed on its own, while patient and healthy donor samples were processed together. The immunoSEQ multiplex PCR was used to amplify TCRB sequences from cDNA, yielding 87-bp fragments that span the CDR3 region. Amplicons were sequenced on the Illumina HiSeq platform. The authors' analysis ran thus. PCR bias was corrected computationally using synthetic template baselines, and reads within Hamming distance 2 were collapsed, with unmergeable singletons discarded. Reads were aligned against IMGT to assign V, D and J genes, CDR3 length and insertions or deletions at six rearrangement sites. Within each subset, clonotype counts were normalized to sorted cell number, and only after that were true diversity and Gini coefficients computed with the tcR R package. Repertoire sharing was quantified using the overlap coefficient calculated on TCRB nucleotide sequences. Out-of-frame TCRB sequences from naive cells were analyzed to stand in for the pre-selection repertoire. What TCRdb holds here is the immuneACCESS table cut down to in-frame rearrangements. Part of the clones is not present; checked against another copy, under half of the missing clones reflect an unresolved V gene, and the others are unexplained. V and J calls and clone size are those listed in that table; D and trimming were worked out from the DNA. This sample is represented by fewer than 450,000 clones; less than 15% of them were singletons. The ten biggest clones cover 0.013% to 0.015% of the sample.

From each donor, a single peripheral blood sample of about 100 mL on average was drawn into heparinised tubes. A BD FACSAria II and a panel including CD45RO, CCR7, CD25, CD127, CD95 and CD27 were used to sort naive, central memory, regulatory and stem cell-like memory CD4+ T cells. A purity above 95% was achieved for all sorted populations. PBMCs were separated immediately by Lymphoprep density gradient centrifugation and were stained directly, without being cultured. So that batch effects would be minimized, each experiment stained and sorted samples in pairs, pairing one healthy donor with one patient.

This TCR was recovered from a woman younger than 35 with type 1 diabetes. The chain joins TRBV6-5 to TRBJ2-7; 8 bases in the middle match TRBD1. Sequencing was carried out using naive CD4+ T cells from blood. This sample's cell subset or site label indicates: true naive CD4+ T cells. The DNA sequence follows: TGTGCCAGCAGTTACCGGGACAGGTCCTACGAGCAGTACTTC. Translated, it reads CASSYRDRSYEQYF.